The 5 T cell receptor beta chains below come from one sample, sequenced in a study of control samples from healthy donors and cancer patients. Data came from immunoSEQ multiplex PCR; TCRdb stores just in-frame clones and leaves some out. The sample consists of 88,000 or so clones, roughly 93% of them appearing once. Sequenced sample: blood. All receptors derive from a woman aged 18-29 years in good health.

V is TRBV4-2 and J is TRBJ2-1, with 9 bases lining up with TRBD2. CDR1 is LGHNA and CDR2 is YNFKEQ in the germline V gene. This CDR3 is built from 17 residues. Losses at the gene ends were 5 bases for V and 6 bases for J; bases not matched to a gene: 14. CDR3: CASSGKLSGSMGNEQFF. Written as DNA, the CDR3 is TGTGCCAGCAGCGGTAAGCTTAGCGGGAGTATGGGCAATGAGCAGTTCTTC.

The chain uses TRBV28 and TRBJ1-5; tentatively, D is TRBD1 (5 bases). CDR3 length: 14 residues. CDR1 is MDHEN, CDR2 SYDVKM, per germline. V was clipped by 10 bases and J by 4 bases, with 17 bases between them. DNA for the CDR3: TGTGCCACGATGCAGGGTGGAGGAAATCAGCCCCAGCATTTT. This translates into CATMQGGGNQPQHF.

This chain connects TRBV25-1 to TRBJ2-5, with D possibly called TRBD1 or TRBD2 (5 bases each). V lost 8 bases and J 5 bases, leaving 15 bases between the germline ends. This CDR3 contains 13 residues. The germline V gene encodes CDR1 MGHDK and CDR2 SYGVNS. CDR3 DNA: TGTGCCAGCGCCTACGTGGGGGTGGAGACCCAGTACTTC. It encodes CASAYVGVETQYF.

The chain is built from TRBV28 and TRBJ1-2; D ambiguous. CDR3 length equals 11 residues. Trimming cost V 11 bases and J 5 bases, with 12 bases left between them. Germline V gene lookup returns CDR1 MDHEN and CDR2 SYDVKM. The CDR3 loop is CAASGLYGYTF. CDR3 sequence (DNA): TGTGCCGCATCAGGTTTATATGGCTACACCTTC.

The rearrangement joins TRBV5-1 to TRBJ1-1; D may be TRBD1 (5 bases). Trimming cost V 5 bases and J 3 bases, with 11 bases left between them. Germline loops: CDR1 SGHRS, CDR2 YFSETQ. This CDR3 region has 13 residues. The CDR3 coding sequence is TGCGCCAGCAGGATCCGGGGGGACACTGAAGCTTTCTTT. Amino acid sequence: CASRIRGDTEAFF.